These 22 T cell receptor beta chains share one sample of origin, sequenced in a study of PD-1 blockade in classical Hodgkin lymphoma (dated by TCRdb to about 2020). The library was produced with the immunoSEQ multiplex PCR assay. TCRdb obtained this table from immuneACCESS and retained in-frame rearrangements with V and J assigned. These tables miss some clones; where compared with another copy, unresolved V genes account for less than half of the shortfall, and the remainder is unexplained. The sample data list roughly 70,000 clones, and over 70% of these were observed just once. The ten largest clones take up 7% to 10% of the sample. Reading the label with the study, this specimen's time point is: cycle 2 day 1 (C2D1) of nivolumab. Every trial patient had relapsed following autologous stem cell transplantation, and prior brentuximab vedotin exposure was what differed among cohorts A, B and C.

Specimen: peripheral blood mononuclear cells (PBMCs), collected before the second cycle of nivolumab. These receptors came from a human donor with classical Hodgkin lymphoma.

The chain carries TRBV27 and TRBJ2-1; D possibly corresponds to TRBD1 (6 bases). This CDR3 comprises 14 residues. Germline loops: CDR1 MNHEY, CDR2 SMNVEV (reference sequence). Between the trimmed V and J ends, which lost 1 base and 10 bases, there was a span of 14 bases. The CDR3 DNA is TGTGCCAGCAGTTTATACTTATCGGACAGAGAGCAGTTCTTC. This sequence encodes CASSLYLSDREQFF.

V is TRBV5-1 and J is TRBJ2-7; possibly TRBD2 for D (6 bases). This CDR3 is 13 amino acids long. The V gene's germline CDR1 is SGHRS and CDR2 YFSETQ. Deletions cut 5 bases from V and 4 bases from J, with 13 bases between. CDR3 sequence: CASRDSGNYEQYF. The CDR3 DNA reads TGCGCCAGCAGAGATAGCGGAAATTACGAGCAGTACTTC.

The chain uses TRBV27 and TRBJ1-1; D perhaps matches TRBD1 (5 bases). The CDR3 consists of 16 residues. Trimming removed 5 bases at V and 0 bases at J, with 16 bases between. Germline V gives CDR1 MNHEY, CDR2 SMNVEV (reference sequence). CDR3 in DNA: TGTGCCAGCAGTCGATCGGGGCCGCTTCTGAACACTGAAGCTTTCTTT. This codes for CASSRSGPLLNTEAFF.

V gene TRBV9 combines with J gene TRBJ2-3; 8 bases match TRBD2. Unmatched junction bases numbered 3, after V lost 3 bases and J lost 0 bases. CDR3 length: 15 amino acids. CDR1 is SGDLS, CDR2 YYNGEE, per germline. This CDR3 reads CASSGLAGSTDTQYF. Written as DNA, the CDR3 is TGTGCCAGCAGCGGGTTAGCGGGGAGCACAGATACGCAGTATTTT.

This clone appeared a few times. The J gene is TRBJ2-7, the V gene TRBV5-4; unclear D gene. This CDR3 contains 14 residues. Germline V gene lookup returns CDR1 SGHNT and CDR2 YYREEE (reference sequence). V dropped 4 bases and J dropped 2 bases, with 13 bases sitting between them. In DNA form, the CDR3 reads TGTGCCAGCAGCCACATCACGGTGCCCTACGAGCAGTACTTC. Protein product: CASSHITVPYEQYF.

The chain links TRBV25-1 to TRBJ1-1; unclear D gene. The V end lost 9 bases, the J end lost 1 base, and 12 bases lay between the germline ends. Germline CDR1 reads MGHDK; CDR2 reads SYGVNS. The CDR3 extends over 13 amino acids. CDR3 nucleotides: TGTGCCAGTATTCGTTGGGAGAACACTGAAGCTTTCTTT. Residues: CASIRWENTEAFF.

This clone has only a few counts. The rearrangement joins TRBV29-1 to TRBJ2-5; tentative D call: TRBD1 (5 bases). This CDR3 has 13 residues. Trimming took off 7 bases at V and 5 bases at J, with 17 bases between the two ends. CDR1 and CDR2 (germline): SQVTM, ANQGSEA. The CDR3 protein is CSAIPQGLETQYF. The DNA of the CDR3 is TGCAGCGCTATCCCTCAGGGTTTGGAGACCCAGTACTTC.

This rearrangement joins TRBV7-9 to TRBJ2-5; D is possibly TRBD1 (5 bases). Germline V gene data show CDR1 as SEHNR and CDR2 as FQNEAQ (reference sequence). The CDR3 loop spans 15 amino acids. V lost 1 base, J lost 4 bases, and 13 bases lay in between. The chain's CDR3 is CASSLGPPGLETQYF. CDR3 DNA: TGTGCCAGCAGCTTAGGGCCCCCAGGGCTAGAGACCCAGTACTTC.

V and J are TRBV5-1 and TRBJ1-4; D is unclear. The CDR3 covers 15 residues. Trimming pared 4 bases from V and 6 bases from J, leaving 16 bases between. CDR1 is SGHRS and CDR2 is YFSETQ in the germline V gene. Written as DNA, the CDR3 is TGCGCCAGCAGCGCCGACTCAGCGGGCCATGAAAAACTGTTTTTT. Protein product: CASSADSAGHEKLFF.

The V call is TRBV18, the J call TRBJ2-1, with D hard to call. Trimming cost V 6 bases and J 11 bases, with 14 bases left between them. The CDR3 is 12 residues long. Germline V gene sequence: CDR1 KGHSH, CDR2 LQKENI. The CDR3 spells CASSLGRDKQFF. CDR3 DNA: TGTGCCAGCTCCCTCGGTAGAGACAAGCAGTTCTTC.

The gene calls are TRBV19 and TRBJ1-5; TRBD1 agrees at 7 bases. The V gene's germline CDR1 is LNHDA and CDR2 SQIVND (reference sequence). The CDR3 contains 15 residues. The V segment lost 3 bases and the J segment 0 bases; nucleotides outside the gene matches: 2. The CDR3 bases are TGTGCCAGTAGTATGGGACAGACTAGCAATCAGCCCCAGCATTTT. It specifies CASSMGQTSNQPQHF.

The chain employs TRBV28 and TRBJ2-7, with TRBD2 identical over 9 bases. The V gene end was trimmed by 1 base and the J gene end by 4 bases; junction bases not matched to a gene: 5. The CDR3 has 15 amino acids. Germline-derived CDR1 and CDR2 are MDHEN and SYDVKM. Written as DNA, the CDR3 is TGTGCCAGCAGTTTATCGGCGGGGGGGCCTTACGAGCAGTACTTC. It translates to CASSLSAGGPYEQYF.

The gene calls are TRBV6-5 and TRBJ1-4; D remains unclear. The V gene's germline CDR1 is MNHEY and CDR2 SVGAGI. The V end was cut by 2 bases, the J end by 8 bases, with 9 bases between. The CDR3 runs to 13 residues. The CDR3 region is CASSYDSREKLFF. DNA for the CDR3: TGTGCCAGCAGTTACGATAGTCGGGAAAAACTGTTTTTT.

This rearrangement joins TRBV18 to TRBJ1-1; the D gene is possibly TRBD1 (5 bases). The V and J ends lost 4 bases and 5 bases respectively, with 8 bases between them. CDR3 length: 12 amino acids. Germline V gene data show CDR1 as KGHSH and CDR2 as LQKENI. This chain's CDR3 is CASSQDITEAFF. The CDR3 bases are TGTGCCAGCTCACAGGACATAACTGAAGCTTTCTTT.

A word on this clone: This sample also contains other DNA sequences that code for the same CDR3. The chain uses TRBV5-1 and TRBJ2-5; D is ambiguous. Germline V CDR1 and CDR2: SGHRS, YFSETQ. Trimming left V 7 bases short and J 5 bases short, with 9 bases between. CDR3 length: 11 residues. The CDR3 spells CASLGQETQYF. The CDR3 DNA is TGCGCCAGCCTCGGTCAGGAGACCCAGTACTTC.

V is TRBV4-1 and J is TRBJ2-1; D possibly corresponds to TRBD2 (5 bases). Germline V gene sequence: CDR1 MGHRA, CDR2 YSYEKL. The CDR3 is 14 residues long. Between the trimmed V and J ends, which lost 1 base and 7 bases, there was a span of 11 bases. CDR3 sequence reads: CASSQGWWENEQFF. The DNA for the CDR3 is TGCGCCAGCAGCCAAGGGTGGTGGGAGAATGAGCAGTTCTTC.

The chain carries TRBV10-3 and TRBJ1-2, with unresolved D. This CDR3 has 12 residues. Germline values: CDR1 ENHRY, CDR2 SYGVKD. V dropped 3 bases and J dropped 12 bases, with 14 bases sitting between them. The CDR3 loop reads CAISDEGTKHTF. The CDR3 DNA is TGTGCCATCAGTGACGAGGGTACTAAGCACACCTTC.

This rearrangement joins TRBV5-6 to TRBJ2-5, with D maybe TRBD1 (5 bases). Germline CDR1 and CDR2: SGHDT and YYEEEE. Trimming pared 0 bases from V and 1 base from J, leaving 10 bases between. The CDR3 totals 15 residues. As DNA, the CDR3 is TGTGCCAGCAGCTTGGTGGGCAGGGCCCAAGAGACCCAGTACTTC. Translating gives CASSLVGRAQETQYF.

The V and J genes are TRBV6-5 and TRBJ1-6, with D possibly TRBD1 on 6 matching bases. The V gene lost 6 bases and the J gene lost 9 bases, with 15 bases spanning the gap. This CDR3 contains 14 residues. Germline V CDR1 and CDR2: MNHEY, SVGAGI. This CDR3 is CASRQGNRASPLHF. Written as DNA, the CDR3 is TGTGCCAGCAGACAGGGTAATCGAGCTTCACCCCTCCACTTT.

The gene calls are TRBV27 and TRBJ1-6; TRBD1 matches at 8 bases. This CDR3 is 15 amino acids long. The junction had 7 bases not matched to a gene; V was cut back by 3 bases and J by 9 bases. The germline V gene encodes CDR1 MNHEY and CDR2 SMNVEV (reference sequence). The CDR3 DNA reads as TGTGCCAGCAGTTTGAGGCAGGGGGCTGGTTCACCCCTCCACTTT. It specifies CASSLRQGAGSPLHF.

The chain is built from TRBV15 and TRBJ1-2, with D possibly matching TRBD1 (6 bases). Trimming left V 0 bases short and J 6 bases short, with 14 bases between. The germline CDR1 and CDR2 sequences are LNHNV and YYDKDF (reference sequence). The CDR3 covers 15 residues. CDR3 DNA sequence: TGTGCCACCAGCAGAGATCTCAGGGGCGTTAATGGCTACACCTTC. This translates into CATSRDLRGVNGYTF.

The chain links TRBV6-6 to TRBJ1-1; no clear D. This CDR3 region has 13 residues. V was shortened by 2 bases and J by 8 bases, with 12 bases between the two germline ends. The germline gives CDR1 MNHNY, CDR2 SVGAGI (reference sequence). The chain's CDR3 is CASSYPPPAEAFF. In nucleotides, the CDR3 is TGTGCCAGCAGTTACCCGCCCCCAGCGGAAGCTTTCTTT.